The present T cell receptor beta chain was sequenced within a study of blood T cells in healthy people across ages. Comments on this clonotype: Its antigen is currently unknown.

Healthy individuals of Caucasian origin from Russia, aged roughly 6 to 100, served as donors. A minimum of 7 million PBMCs was isolated per sample. The use of a sample-barcoded 5' primer and a J-beta primer mix characterized a second PCR of about 6 to 11 cycles. TCRdb re-called the 5' RACE reads through MiXCR, storing one row per CDR3 protein. Seen here are 1.4 million to 1.5 million distinct CDR3 sequences, approximately 40% observed once, and the top ten hold approximately 7.9%. Points from the study as a whole: Long-lived and aged donors differed, with more naive CD4+ cells and higher diversity in the long-lived.

Germline V gene sequence: CDR1 SEHNR, CDR2 FQNEAQ (reference sequence). This CDR3 has 16 amino acids. Trimming shortened V by 5 bases and J by 4 bases, and 15 bases separated the two germline ends. Material: blood. The chain links TRBV7-9 to TRBJ1-6; a possible D gene is TRBD1 (6 bases). This TCR was recovered from a woman in her late teens or twenties in good health. The CDR3 protein is CASSPARGEYNSPLHF. The DNA of the CDR3 is TGTGCCAGCAGCCCAGCCAGGGGAGAGTATAATTCACCCCTCCACTTT.